Below, 3 T cell receptor beta chains from the same sample are listed, as sequenced in a study of human T cells and chemical hapten exposure. TCRdb re-analysed the RACE reads in MiXCR, keeping a single row per CDR3 protein. The data hold just under 350,000 distinct CDR3 sequences, with roughly 6.9% observed a single time. The time point: patch test 1, 2 weeks after DPC sensitization. Documented treatment: therapeutic diphenylcyclopropenone sensitization with weekly scalp DPC. The sequencing used whole blood, collected in connection with sensitization to the hapten diphenylcyclopropenone (DPC). The origin of the receptors is a woman younger than 35 with alopecia areata. Some clones in this sample may be carry-over from other donors' samples.

There are a few counts of this clonotype. The chain employs TRBV5-1 and TRBJ1-2, with 12 bases lining up with TRBD1. The CDR3 has 19 amino acids. V dropped 5 bases and J dropped 2; count of bases not matched to a gene: 16. Germline lookup yields CDR1 SGHRS and CDR2 YFSETQ. The CDR3 DNA sequence: TGCGCCAGCAGAACAAACCCGGGACAGGGGGCTCTGGCGAACTATGGCTACACCTTC. Amino acid sequence: CASRTNPGQGALANYGYTF.

This rearrangement joins TRBV27 to TRBJ1-5; TRBD1 might be the D (5 bases). Germline CDR1 MNHEY, CDR2 SMNVEV (reference sequence). V lost 5 bases and J 2 bases, leaving 13 bases between the germline ends. The CDR3 has 15 amino acids. The CDR3 region is CASSTHPGGNQPQHF. The CDR3 DNA is TGTGCCAGCAGTACGCACCCGGGGGGCAATCAGCCCCAGCATTTT.

The rearrangement links TRBV3-1 to TRBJ1-4, with a possible D match to TRBD1 (5 bases). The CDR3 has 11 amino acids. Germline CDR1 reads LGHDT; CDR2 reads YNNKEL (reference sequence). The V end lost 3 bases, the J end lost 17 bases, and 13 bases lay between the germline ends. CDR3 bases: TGTGCCAGCAGCCATAAACAGGTCCTTTTTTTT. Encoded protein: CASSHKQVLFF.